This TCR beta chain was profiled in a study of blood T cell repertoires in COVID-19. Repertoires were generated with immunoSEQ multiplex PCR, while TCRdb's copy carries only in-frame clones and drops some. This table has about 180,000 clones, approximately 78% appearing once. Trimming stripped 0 bases from V and 2 bases from J, with 7 bases between. The CDR3 has 14 amino acids. The germline V gene has CDR1 SGHRS and CDR2 YFSETQ. The rearrangement joins TRBV5-1 to TRBJ2-3; no firm D call. The source material was PBMCs or T cells enriched from blood (not recorded which). This clonotype originated in a woman aged 50 to 60 who had recovered from COVID-19. The CDR3 here is CASSLELFTDTQYF. The CDR3 bases are TGCGCCAGCAGCTTGGAACTCTTCACAGATACGCAGTATTTT.